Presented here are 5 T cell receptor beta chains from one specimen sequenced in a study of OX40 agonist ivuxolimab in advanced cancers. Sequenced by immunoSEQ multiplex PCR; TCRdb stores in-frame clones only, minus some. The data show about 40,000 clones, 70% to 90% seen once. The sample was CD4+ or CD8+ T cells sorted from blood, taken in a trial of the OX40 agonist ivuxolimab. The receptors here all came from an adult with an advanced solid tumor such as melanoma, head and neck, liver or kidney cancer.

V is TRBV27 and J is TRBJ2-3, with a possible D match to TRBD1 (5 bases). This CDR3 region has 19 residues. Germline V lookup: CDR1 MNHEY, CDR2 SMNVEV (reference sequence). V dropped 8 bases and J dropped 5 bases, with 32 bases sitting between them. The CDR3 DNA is TGTGCCAGCCGATCAATAACCCCCCTAGTTTCCCCGCAGGGAGATACGCAGTATTTT. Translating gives CASRSITPLVSPQGDTQYF.

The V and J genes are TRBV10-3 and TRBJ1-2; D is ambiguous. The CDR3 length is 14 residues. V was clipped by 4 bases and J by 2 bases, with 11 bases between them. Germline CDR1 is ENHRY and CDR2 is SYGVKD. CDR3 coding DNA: TGTGCCATCAGTGCCTCGACACTCAACTATGGCTACACCTTC. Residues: CAISASTLNYGYTF.

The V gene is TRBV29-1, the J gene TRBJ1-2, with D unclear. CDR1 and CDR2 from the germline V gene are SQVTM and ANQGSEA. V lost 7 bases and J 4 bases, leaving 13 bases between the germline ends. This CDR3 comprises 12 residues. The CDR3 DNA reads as TGCAGCGCAACTGGGGATGGCTATGGCTACACCTTC. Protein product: CSATGDGYGYTF.

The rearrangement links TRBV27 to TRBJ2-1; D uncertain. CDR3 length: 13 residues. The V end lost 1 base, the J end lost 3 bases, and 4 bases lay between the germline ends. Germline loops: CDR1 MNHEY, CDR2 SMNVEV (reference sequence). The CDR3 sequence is CASSLYSYNEQFF. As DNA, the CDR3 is TGTGCCAGCAGTTTATATAGCTACAATGAGCAGTTCTTC.

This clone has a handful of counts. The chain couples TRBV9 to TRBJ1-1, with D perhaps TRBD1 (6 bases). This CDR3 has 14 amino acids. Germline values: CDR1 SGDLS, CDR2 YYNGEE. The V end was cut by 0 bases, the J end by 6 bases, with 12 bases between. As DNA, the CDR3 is TGTGCCAGCAGCGTAGAAGACCCAGGGGCTGAAGCTTTCTTT. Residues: CASSVEDPGAEAFF.